The 24 T cell receptor beta chains reported below all come from one sample, sequenced in a study of OX40 agonist ivuxolimab in advanced cancers. Profiling relied on immunoSEQ multiplex PCR, and the TCRdb table lists in-frame clones only, not all of them. The profile shows over 60,000 clones, 85% to 90% of them singletons. Material: CD4+ or CD8+ T cells sorted from blood, obtained in a trial of the OX40 agonist ivuxolimab. These receptors all come from an adult with an advanced solid tumor such as melanoma, head and neck, liver or kidney cancer.

With regard to this clone: At one boundary the junction diverges from the germline segment, which might be a read error. This chain uses TRBV7-7 with TRBJ2-3; TRBD2 might be the D (6 bases). Per germline, CDR1 SSHAT and CDR2 FNYEAQ (reference sequence). CDR3 length: 15 residues. The DNA of the CDR3 is TGTGCTAGCAGCCCCGGGGGATATCAAACAGATACGCAGTATTTT. It codes for CASSPGGYQTDTQYF.

The rearrangement links TRBV2 to TRBJ1-2; 7 nucleotides match TRBD1. CDR1 SNHLY and CDR2 FYNNEI come from the germline V gene. The CDR3 runs to 13 residues. Unmatched junction bases numbered 1, after V lost 4 bases and J lost 2 bases. DNA for the CDR3: TGTGCCAGCAGTGGACAGGGCAACTATGGCTACACCTTC. As protein: CASSGQGNYGYTF.

This chain connects TRBV5-1 to TRBJ1-3, with a tentative D call TRBD1 (6 bases). V was pared by 0 bases and J by 0 bases, with 13 bases between. The CDR3 contains 17 residues. Germline loops: CDR1 SGHRS, CDR2 YFSETQ. In nucleotides, the CDR3 is TGCGCCAGCAGCTTGGACGCCTCAGGGGTCTCTGGAAACACCATATATTTT. This gives the protein CASSLDASGVSGNTIYF. Together with reference TRBV5-1 and TRBJ1-3, the CDR3 gives the full variable domain: KAGVTQTPRYLIKTRGQQVTLSCSPISGHRSVSWYQQTPGQGLQFLFEYFSETQRNKGNFPGRFSGRQFSNSRSEMNVSTLELGDSALYLCASSLDASGVSGNTIYFGEGSWLTVV.

V is TRBV18 and J is TRBJ1-3, with D possibly being TRBD1 (6 bases). CDR3 length equals 17 residues. Germline V gives CDR1 KGHSH, CDR2 LQKENI. Trimming pared 0 bases from V and 1 base from J, leaving 13 bases between. CDR3 sequence reads: CASSPPGGAESGNTIYF. The CDR3 DNA reads TGTGCCAGCTCACCACCGGGGGGCGCGGAGTCTGGAAACACCATATATTTT.

This chain joins TRBV9 and TRBJ2-3, with D tentatively TRBD1 or TRBD2 (5 bases each). This CDR3 has 13 amino acids. CDR1 is SGDLS and CDR2 is YYNGEE in the germline V gene. The V end lost 4 bases, the J end lost 4 bases, and 10 bases lay between the germline ends. Here the CDR3 DNA reads TGTGCCAGCAGCCCCCTGGGGGCAGATACGCAGTATTTT. This encodes CASSPLGADTQYF.

The chain uses TRBV4-2 and TRBJ1-4; 7 nucleotides agree with TRBD1. This CDR3 has 15 amino acids. Germline CDR1 and CDR2: LGHNA and YNFKEQ. The V segment lost 5 bases and the J segment 5 bases; nucleotides outside the gene matches: 8. CDR3 DNA: TGTGCCAGCAGCACACCGGGACAGCTAAATGAAAAACTGTTTTTT. The encoded protein is CASSTPGQLNEKLFF.

The CDR3 nucleotides read TGTGCCAGCAGCCAAAGAAGTGGTGGCTACACCTTC. Amino acid sequence: CASSQRSGGYTF. The chain employs TRBV4-2 and TRBJ1-2, with D uncertain. Germline CDR1 is LGHNA and CDR2 is YNFKEQ. The CDR3 consists of 12 residues. Trimming cost V 2 bases and J 7 bases, with 8 bases left between them.

The rearrangement links TRBV27 to TRBJ2-1, with D perhaps given as TRBD1 or TRBD2 (7 bases each). Trimming stripped 7 bases from V and 2 bases from J, with 15 bases between. The CDR3 is 15 amino acids. The germline V gene encodes CDR1 MNHEY and CDR2 SMNVEV (reference sequence). As DNA, the CDR3 is TGTGCCAGCACCGGGGGGACAGCTACCTACAATGAGCAGTTCTTC. This translates into CASTGGTATYNEQFF.

CDR3 sequence: CASSARTTGELFF. CDR3 nucleotide sequence: TGTGCCAGCTCAGCGAGGACCACCGGGGAGCTGTTTTTT. V usage is TRBV7-3 and J usage is TRBJ2-2; D gene ambiguous. Between the trimmed V and J ends, which lost 8 bases and 4 bases, there was a span of 11 bases. Germline CDR1 reads SGHTA; CDR2 reads FQGTGA. CDR3 size: 13 residues.

This clone was observed a few times. This chain uses TRBV5-5 with TRBJ2-2; D unclear. Between the trimmed V and J ends, which lost 2 bases and 4 bases, there was a span of 24 bases. Germline CDR1 is SGHKS and CDR2 is YYEKEE (reference sequence). The CDR3 spans 19 residues. The DNA of the CDR3 is TGTGCCAGCAGCTTTAACGGATCTCGGGCGTTGCAGAGCACCGGGGAGCTGTTTTTT. This sequence encodes CASSFNGSRALQSTGELFF.

This chain's CDR3 is CASSPLAGGSRTQYF. The CDR3 nucleotides are TGTGCCAGCAGCCCCCTAGCGGGAGGGAGCAGGACCCAGTACTTC. The rearrangement joins TRBV21-1 to TRBJ2-5; the D call TRBD2 from the table was never checked on the DNA. TRBV21-1 is noted as a pseudogene. The length of the CDR3 is 15 residues.

The rearrangement links TRBV9 to TRBJ2-7, with 10 bases matching TRBD2. Germline lookup yields CDR1 SGDLS and CDR2 YYNGEE. With V trimmed by 0 bases and J by 9 bases, 6 bases remained unmatched. This CDR3 contains 14 residues. CDR3 DNA sequence: TGTGCCAGCAGCGTAGGGGGGACTAGCGTTGGGCAGTACTTC. It specifies CASSVGGTSVGQYF.

This clone has only one observation. The gene calls are TRBV19 and TRBJ1-5; maybe TRBD1 (6 bases). The CDR3 loop spans 13 amino acids. Germline V gene sequence: CDR1 LNHDA, CDR2 SQIVND (reference sequence). V was pared by 5 bases and J by 7 bases, with 12 bases between. The CDR3 loop is CASSFAGEQPQHF. As DNA, the CDR3 is TGTGCCAGTAGTTTCGCAGGGGAACAGCCCCAGCATTTT.

The rearrangement uses TRBV18 and TRBJ1-1; D perhaps matches TRBD1 (6 bases). The CDR3 has 14 residues. V shed 5 bases and J shed 2 bases, with 12 bases lying between them. The germline V gene encodes CDR1 KGHSH and CDR2 LQKENI. The CDR3 reads CASSAGTQNTEAFF. The CDR3 DNA reads TGTGCCAGCTCAGCCGGGACACAAAACACTGAAGCTTTCTTT.

This chain uses TRBV7-6 with TRBJ2-5; no firm D call. Germline V lookup: CDR1 SGHVS, CDR2 FNYEAQ. The V end was cut by 5 bases, the J end by 5 bases, with 12 bases between. CDR3 size: 13 residues. The CDR3 nucleotides read TGTGCCAGCAGCCCCTACGGGTGGGAGACCCAGTACTTC. Translating it yields CASSPYGWETQYF.

This clone was observed a handful of times. V and J are TRBV5-5 and TRBJ1-3; possibly TRBD1 for D (6 bases). The CDR3 loop spans 16 amino acids. Germline V gives CDR1 SGHKS, CDR2 YYEKEE (reference sequence). Trimming took 2 bases from V and 7 from J, leaving 19 bases between them. CDR3 amino acids: CASSLGGQQGRNTIYF. The CDR3 DNA reads as TGTGCCAGCAGCTTAGGGGGACAACAGGGTCGGAACACCATATATTTT.

The chain is built from TRBV7-2 and TRBJ2-7; 9 positions agree with TRBD2. The junction had 10 bases not matched to a gene; V was cut back by 4 bases and J by 0 bases. The germline V gene encodes CDR1 SGHTA and CDR2 FQGNSA. CDR3 size: 17 residues. For the CDR3, the DNA is TGTGCCAGCAGCTGGGGTGGGCTAGCGGGGACCTCCTACGAGCAGTACTTC. Its protein product is CASSWGGLAGTSYEQYF.

The chain links TRBV19 to TRBJ2-5, with 9 bases fitting TRBD2. CDR1 is LNHDA and CDR2 is SQIVND in the germline V gene (reference sequence). The J segment lost 5 bases and the V segment lost 0 bases, leaving 10 bases of the junction unmatched. The CDR3 has 17 amino acids. The chain's CDR3 is CASSIDPWAGGPETQYF. For the CDR3, the DNA is TGTGCCAGTAGTATAGATCCCTGGGCGGGAGGGCCGGAGACCCAGTACTTC.

V usage is TRBV10-3 and J usage is TRBJ2-2; 8 bases align to TRBD1. V was pared by 4 bases and J by 6 bases, with 7 bases of the junction left unmatched. The CDR3 is 15 amino acids. The germline gives CDR1 ENHRY, CDR2 SYGVKD. The CDR3 loop is CAISVGQGEAGELFF. The CDR3, as DNA: TGTGCCATCAGTGTTGGACAGGGAGAAGCCGGGGAGCTGTTTTTT.

The chain recombines TRBV18 with TRBJ2-7, with D possibly matching TRBD1 (5 bases). Trimming stripped 2 bases from V and 5 bases from J, with 7 bases between. Germline values: CDR1 KGHSH, CDR2 LQKENI. There are 12 residues in the CDR3. Here the CDR3 reads CASSPGANEQYF. CDR3 DNA: TGTGCCAGCTCACCAGGGGCCAACGAGCAGTACTTC.

The chain is built from TRBV6-5 and TRBJ1-1, with TRBD1 identical over 7 bases. Germline values: CDR1 MNHEY, CDR2 SVGAGI. J gave up 8 bases and V 5 bases, and 5 bases lay outside the gene matches. The CDR3 consists of 12 residues. CDR3 sequence: CASSALTGEAFF. CDR3 coding DNA: TGTGCCAGCAGTGCCCTGACAGGGGAAGCTTTCTTT.

The genes are TRBV19 and TRBJ1-2; TRBD1 might be the D (5 bases). The germline V and J ends were trimmed by 2 bases and 7 bases, with 14 bases remaining between them. The V gene's germline CDR1 is LNHDA and CDR2 SQIVND (reference sequence). This CDR3 contains 14 residues. CDR3 region: CASSIFRERSGYTF. The DNA of the CDR3 is TGTGCCAGTAGTATATTCAGGGAAAGGAGTGGCTACACCTTC.

The gene calls are TRBV6-1 and TRBJ2-6, with D maybe TRBD2 (6 bases). The V and J ends lost 3 bases and 8 bases respectively, with 11 bases between them. This CDR3 is built from 14 residues. CDR1 is MNHNS and CDR2 is SASEGT in the germline V gene. The CDR3 reads CASSDPGRTNVLTF. CDR3 in DNA: TGTGCCAGCAGTGATCCTGGGAGGACCAACGTCCTGACTTTC.

The J gene is TRBJ2-5, the V gene TRBV2, with 8 bases identical to TRBD1. This CDR3 contains 14 residues. Germline CDR1 and CDR2: SNHLY and FYNNEI. The CDR3, as DNA: TGTGCGTCGGGTCCCAGGGGGCGCTTGGAGACCCAGTACTTC. This sequence encodes CASGPRGRLETQYF.